This entry lists 5 T cell receptor beta chains sequenced from one sample in a study of regulatory dendritic cells for organ transplantation. Antigens of these TCRs are unknown. CFSE-labeled sorted T cells met regulatory or mature dendritic cells for around five days. Libraries were prepared by immunoSEQ multiplex PCR; TCRdb keeps only in-frame clonotypes and omits some of them. The sample records 10,000 to 15,000 clones, roughly nine tenths being singletons. Sequenced input: naive CD8+ T cells from blood cultured with regulatory dendritic cells. Subset denoted: CD45RA+ naive T cells. These receptors were collected from a human donor in good health.

The chain is built from TRBV7-9 and TRBJ2-7; the D gene is possibly TRBD1 (6 bases). V was pared by 1 base and J by 3 bases, with 10 bases between. Per germline, CDR1 SEHNR and CDR2 FQNEAQ (reference sequence). This CDR3 spans 14 amino acids. CDR3 bases: TGTGCCAGCAGCTTAGAAGGGGGAGTCTACGAGCAGTACTTC. Translation: CASSLEGGVYEQYF.

The CDR3 loop reads CASSPTAGNTGELFF. DNA for the CDR3: TGTGCCAGCAGCCCTACAGCGGGGAACACCGGGGAGCTGTTTTTT. The chain uses TRBV28 and TRBJ2-2; possible D gene TRBD2, 6 bases. Trimming removed 6 bases at V and 1 base at J, with 12 bases between. Germline V gene sequence: CDR1 MDHEN, CDR2 SYDVKM. CDR3 length: 15 amino acids.

In its sample, this clone was seen once. The chain recombines TRBV6-5 with TRBJ2-7, with TRBD1 matching 7 bases. This CDR3 is built from 16 residues. Germline loops: CDR1 MNHEY, CDR2 SVGAGI. Unmatched junction bases numbered 8, after V lost 0 bases and J lost 3 bases. This CDR3 is CASSYSTGTASYEQYF. The CDR3 DNA is TGTGCCAGCAGTTACTCGACCGGGACAGCGAGCTACGAGCAGTACTTC.

The chain has TRBV30 and TRBJ2-7, with 7 bases lining up with TRBD2. Germline lookup yields CDR1 GTSNPN and CDR2 SVGIG (reference sequence). This CDR3 has 13 residues. The ends lost 8 bases at V and 0 bases at J; junction bases unmatched: 7. The CDR3 coding sequence is TGTGCCCTGACTAGCTGGAGCTCCTACGAGCAGTACTTC. It encodes CALTSWSSYEQYF.

CDR3 residues: CASSQEVLSSGNTIYF. The CDR3 bases are TGCGCCAGCAGCCAAGAGGTTCTGAGCTCTGGAAACACCATATATTTT. This chain uses TRBV4-3 with TRBJ1-3, with D unclear. Trimming took off 0 bases at V and 0 bases at J, with 9 bases between the two ends. Germline V lookup: CDR1 LGHNA, CDR2 YSLEER. This CDR3 has 16 amino acids.